Here is one T cell receptor beta chain with its context. Using immunoSEQ multiplex PCR, the repertoire was profiled, and TCRdb retains in-frame clones only, with some absent. The sample lists about 140,000 clones; over 80% were seen once. The entry originates in a study of blood T cell repertoires in COVID-19. Study in general: COVID-19 samples from acute and convalescent phases originated in the United States, Italy and Spain.

The CDR3 has 15 amino acids. The germline V gene has CDR1 LGHDT and CDR2 YNNKEL (reference sequence). V lost 6 bases and J lost 6, with 17 bases in between. This rearrangement joins TRBV3-1 (or the pseudogene TRBV3-2) to TRBJ1-4, with TRBD1 as a possible D gene (6 bases). What was sequenced was peripheral blood. The clonotype was recovered from a man in his fifties with active COVID-19. This CDR3 is CASRVSTGPYEKLFF. The CDR3 DNA reads as TGTGCCAGCAGAGTCTCGACAGGACCATATGAAAAACTGTTTTTT.